The present TCR beta chain was sequenced within a study of cytomegalovirus exposure and HLA in healthy donors. Trimming left V 5 bases short and J 1 base short, with 14 bases between. This CDR3 comprises 15 residues. Germline CDR1 is LGHNA and CDR2 is YSLEER. The PCR contained 60 Vbeta and 13 Jbeta primers. Sequenced by immunoSEQ multiplex PCR; TCRdb stores in-frame clones only, minus some. Found here are fewer than 110,000 clones; the top ten clones hold 3.5%. The receptor was isolated from a man between 35 and 55 years old in good health and CMV-seronegative. Sequencing was carried out using PBMCs. This rearrangement joins TRBV4-3 to TRBJ1-1; no definite D call. The CDR3 nucleotides read TGCGCCAGCAGCTTGCGCGGCTCAGAGAACACTGAAGCTTTCTTT. It translates to CASSLRGSENTEAFF.